This T cell receptor (beta chain) was documented in a study of OX40 agonist ivuxolimab in advanced cancers. Broadly, across the study: Ivuxolimab was a fully human IgG2 agonistic monoclonal antibody targeting the costimulatory receptor OX40 (CD134). Intravenous ivuxolimab was administered to patients every 2 weeks at six dose levels: 0.01, 0.1, 0.3, 1.5, 3 and 10 mg/kg. Among the roughly 50 dose-escalation patients, around 19 had hepatocellular carcinoma, 15 or so melanoma, 9 renal cell carcinoma and 9 head and neck cancer. In the dose-escalation cohort, 70% to 85% of patients were male, and the mean age was around 60 years, with a range of 23 to 79. Prior anti-PD-1, anti-PD-L1 or anti-CTLA-4 therapy was permitted, and checkpoint inhibitors had been received by around 40% of dose-escalation patients. Partial responses were achieved by three dose-escalation patients, of whom one had hepatocellular carcinoma and two had cutaneous melanoma. The purpose of peripheral TCRbeta sequencing was to test whether ivuxolimab changed TCR sequence diversity and led to clonal T-cell expansion. The monotherapy dose-escalation portion (N of about 50 patients) of the phase I ivuxolimab trial is reported in the paper.

Patients with a history of autoimmune disease or receiving systemic immunosuppression were excluded from the trial. Peripheral blood for TCR sequencing was collected from all dose cohorts at baseline, on cycle 4 day 1, and on cycle 7 day 1. Samples were obtained from an open-label, multicenter, first-in-human phase I dose-escalation trial of ivuxolimab. Adults with locally advanced or metastatic melanoma, renal cell, hepatocellular, or head and neck squamous cell carcinoma were enrolled in the trial. Before TCR sequencing, CD4+ T cells and CD8+ T cells from peripheral blood were sorted into separate populations. Ends trimmed: V by 2 bases, J by 3 bases; bases unmatched to a gene: 1. The germline V gene (reference sequence) sets CDR1 to SGHKS and CDR2 to YYEKEE. Taken from cysteine to phenylalanine, the CDR3 has 13 residues. Only the CDR3 portion is preserved as DNA: 39 bases, with reading frame beginning at the first base.

What the work shows at the level of the full study, not this receptor alone: In partial responders in the 0.1-3.0 mg/kg groups, normalized peripheral clonal expansion was found to be among the lowest, especially among CD8+ T cells. The antigen specificity of the peripheral T cells that underwent clonal expansion was not determined. Low levels of normalized T-cell clonal expansion were also seen in some patients who did not respond. At doses of 0.1 to 3.0 mg/kg, clonal expansion of both CD4+ and CD8+ blood T cells was observed from baseline to week 6. After ivuxolimab, more expanded clones were found on average in CD8+ T cells than in CD4+ T cells.

Worth noting for this clone: It lacks a known antigen. Per-nucleotide qualities are absent, and no much larger clonotype sits a single base away.

Genomic DNA was extracted from sorted cells for sequencing of the TCRbeta CDR3 region. TCRbeta CDR3 regions were sequenced using the immunoSEQ Assay. TCRdb holds this immuneACCESS table with in-frame rearrangements only. Some clones are missing; in checked studies, unresolved V genes explain under half, and the rest has no known cause. Here the sample has some 23,000 clones; around 84% occur a single time. The top ten constitute roughly 14% of the sample. The chain was built from TRBV5-5 and TRBJ1-1; 7 bases in the middle match TRBD1. This TCR derives from an adult with an advanced solid tumor such as melanoma, head and neck, liver or kidney cancer. The sample in question was CD4+ or CD8+ T cells sorted from blood, obtained in a trial of the OX40 agonist ivuxolimab. The DNA is TGTGCCAGCAGCTTAGACAGGGACACTGAAGCTTTCTTT. Its amino acids are CASSLDRDTEAFF.